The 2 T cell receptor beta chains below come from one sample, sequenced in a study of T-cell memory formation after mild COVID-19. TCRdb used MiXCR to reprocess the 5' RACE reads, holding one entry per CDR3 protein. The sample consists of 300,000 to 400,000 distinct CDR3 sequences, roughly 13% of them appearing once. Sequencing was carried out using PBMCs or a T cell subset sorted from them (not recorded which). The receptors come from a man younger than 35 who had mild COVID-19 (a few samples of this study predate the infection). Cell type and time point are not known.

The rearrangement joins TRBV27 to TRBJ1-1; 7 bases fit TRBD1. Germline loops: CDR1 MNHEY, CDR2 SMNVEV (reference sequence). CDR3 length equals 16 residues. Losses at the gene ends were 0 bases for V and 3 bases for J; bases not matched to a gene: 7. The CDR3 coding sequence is TGTGCCAGCAGTTTATCGGGGACAGCACGCTACACTGAAGCTTTCTTT. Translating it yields CASSLSGTARYTEAFF.

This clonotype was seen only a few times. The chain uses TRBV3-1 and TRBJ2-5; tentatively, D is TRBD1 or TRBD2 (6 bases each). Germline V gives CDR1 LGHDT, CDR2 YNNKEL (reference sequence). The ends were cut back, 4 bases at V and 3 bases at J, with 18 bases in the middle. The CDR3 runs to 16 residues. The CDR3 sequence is CASSPEGVAGKETQYF. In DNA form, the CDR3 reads TGTGCCAGCAGCCCGGAGGGGGTGGCAGGGAAAGAGACCCAGTACTTC.